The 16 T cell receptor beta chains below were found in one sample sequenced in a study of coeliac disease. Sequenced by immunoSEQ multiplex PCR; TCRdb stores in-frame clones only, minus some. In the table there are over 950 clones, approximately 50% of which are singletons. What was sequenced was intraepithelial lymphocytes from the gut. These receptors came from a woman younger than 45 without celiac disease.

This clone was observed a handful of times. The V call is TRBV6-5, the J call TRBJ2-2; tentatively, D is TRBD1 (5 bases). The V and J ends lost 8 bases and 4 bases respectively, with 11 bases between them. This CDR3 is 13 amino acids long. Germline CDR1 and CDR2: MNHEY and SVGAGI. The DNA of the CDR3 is TGTGCCAGCCTCCAGGGTAGCACCGGGGAGCTGTTTTTT. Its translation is CASLQGSTGELFF.

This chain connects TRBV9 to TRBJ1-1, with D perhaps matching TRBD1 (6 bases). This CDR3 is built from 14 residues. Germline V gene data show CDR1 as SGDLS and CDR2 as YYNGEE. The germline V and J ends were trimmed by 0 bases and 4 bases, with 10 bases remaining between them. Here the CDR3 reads CASSVGQVGTEAFF. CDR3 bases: TGTGCCAGCAGCGTAGGACAGGTCGGCACTGAAGCTTTCTTT.

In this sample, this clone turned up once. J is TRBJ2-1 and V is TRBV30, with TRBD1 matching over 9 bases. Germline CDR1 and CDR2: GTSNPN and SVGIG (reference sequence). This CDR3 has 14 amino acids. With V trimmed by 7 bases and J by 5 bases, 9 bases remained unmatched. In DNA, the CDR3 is TGTGCCTTCGAAGAAGGGACAGGGAACAATGAGCAGTTCTTC. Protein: CAFEEGTGNNEQFF.

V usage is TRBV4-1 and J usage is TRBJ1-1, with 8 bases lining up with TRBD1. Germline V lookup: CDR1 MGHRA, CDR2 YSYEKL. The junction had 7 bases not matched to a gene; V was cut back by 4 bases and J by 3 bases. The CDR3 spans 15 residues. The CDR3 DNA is TGCGCCAGCAGCCGTATTCAGGGGGCGGACACTGAAGCTTTCTTT. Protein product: CASSRIQGADTEAFF.

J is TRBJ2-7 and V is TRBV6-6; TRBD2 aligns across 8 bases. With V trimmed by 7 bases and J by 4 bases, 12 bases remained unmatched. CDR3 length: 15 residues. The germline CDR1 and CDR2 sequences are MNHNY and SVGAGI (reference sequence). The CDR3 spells CASTHPGGAAYEQYF. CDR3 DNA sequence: TGTGCCAGCACCCACCCGGGGGGGGCCGCGTACGAGCAGTACTTC.

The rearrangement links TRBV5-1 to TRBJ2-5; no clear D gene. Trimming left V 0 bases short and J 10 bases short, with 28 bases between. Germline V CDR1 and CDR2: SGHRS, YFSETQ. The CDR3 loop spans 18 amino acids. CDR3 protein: CASSLASRFPQEARDQYF. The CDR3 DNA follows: TGCGCCAGCAGCTTGGCCTCCCGATTCCCGCAGGAAGCAAGAGACCAGTACTTC.

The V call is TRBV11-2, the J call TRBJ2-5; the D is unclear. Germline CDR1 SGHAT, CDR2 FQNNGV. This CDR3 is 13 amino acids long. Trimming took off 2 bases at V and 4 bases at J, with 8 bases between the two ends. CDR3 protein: CASSLSSGETQYF. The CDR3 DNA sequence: TGTGCCAGCAGCTTAAGTTCGGGAGAGACCCAGTACTTC.

The CDR3 reads CASSLRRGGYRGTGKEFF. As DNA, the CDR3 is TGTGCCAGCAGCTTACGCAGGGGTGGGTACCGAGGCACTGGTAAAGAGTTCTTC. V gene TRBV7-2 combines with J gene TRBJ2-1, with D tentatively TRBD1 (6 bases). CDR1 is SGHTA and CDR2 is FQGNSA in the germline V gene. The CDR3 runs 18 residues. The germline V and J ends were trimmed by 2 bases and 14 bases, with 31 bases remaining between them.

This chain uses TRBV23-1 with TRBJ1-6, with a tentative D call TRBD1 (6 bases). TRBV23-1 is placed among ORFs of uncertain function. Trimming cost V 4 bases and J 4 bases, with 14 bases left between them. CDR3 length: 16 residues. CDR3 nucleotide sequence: TGCGCCAGCAGTCCCTTATGGACAGTTTATAATTCACCCCTCCACTTT. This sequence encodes CASSPLWTVYNSPLHF.

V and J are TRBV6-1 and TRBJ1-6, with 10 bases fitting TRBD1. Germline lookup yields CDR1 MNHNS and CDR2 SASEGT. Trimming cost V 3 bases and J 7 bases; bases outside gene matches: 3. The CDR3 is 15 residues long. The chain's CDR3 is CASSEAGQGNSPLHF. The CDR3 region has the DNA TGTGCCAGCAGTGAGGCGGGACAGGGGAATTCACCCCTCCACTTT.

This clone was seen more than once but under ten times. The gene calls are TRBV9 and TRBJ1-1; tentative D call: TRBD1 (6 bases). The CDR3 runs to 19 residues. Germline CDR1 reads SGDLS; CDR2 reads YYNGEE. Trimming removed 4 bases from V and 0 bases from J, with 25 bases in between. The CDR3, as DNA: TGTGCCAGCAGCCCCCATCAGTTTGACAGGAGAGACATGAACACTGAAGCTTTCTTT. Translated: CASSPHQFDRRDMNTEAFF.

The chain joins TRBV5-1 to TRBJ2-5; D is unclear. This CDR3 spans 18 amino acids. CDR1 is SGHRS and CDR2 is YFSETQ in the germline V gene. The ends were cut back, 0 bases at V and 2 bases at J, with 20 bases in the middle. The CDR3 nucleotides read TGCGCCAGCAGCTTGGCCTCCCGATCCCGCAGGAAGCAAGAGACCCAGTACTTC. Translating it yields CASSLASRSRRKQETQYF. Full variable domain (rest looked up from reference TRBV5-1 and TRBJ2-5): KAGVTQTPRYLIKTRGQQVTLSCSPISGHRSVSWYQQTPGQGLQFLFEYFSETQRNKGNFPGRFSGRQFSNSRSEMNVSTLELGDSALYLCASSLASRSRRKQETQYFGPGTRLLVL.

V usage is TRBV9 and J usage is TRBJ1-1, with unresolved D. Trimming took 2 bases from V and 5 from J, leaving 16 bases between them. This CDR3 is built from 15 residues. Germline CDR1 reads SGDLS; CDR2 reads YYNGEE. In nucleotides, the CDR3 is TGTGCCAGCAGCGTGAGACCGGGAGTGGTTACTGAAGCTTTCTTT. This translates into CASSVRPGVVTEAFF.

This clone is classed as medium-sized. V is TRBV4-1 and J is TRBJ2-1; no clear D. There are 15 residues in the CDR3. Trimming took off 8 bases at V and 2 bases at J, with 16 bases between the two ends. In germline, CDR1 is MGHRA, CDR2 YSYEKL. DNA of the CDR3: TGCGCCAGCGCCCTCGACACGAGCCCCTACAATGAGCAGTTCTTC. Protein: CASALDTSPYNEQFF.

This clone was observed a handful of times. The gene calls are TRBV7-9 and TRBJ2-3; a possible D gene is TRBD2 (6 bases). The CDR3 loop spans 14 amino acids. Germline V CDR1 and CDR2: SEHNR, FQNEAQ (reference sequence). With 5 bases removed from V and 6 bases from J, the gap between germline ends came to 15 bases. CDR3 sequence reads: CASSHGTAEDTQYF. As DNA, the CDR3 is TGTGCCAGCAGCCACGGGACTGCGGAGGATACGCAGTATTTT.

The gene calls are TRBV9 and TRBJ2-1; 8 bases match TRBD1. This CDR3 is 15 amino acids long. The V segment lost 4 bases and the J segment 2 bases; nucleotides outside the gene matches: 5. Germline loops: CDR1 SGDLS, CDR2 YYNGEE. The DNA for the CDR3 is TGTGCCAGCAGCCCCCGGGACAGGACCTACAATGAGCAGTTCTTC. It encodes CASSPRDRTYNEQFF.